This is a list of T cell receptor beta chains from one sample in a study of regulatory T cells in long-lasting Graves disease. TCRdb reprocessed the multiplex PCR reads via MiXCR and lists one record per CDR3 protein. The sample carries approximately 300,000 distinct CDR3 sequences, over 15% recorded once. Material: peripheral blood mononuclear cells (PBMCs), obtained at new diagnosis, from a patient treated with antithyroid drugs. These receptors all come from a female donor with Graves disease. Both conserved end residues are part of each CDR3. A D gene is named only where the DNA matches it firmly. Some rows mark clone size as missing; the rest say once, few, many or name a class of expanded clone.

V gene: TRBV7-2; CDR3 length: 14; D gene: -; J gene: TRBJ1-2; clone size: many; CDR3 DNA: TGTGCCAGCAGCTTAGACCCGCCGGGCTATGGCTACACCTTC; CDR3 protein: CASSLDPPGYGYTF
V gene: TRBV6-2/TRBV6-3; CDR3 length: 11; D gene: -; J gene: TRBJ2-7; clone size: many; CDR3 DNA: TGTGCCAGCAGGAAAGGGGGCGAGCAGTACTTC; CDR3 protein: CASRKGGEQYF
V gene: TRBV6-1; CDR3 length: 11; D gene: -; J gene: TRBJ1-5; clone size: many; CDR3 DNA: TGTGCCAGCAGCGAGTATCAGCCCCAGCATTTT; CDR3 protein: CASSEYQPQHF
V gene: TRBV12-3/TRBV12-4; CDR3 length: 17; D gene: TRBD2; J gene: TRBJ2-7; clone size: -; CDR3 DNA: TGTGCCAGCAGTTTAATTCCTAGCGGGAGTGTTAGTTACGAGCAGTACTTC; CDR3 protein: CASSLIPSGSVSYEQYF
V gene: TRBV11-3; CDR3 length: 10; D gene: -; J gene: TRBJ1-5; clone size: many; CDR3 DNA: TGTGCCAAATGGACGCAGCCCCAGCATTTT; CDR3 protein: CAKWTQPQHF
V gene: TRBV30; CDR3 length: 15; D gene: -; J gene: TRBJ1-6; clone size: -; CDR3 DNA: TGTGCCTGGAGTTCAACAGGGTTGTTGTACTCACCCCTCCACTTT; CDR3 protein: CAWSSTGLLYSPLHF
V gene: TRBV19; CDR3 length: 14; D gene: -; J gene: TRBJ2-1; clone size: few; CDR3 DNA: TGTGCCAGTAGTATGCGGGACCCATACAATGAGCAGTTCTTC; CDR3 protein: CASSMRDPYNEQFF
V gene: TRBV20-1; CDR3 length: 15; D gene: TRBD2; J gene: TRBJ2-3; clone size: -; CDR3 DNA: TGCAGTGCTAGCCTCCTAGCGGGAGGGCCAGATACGCAGTATTTT; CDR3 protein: CSASLLAGGPDTQYF
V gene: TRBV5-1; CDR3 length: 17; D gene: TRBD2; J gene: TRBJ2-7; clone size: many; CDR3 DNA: TGCGCCAGCAGCCCTCATGGGACTAGCGGAACGGTGGGGGAGCAGTACTTC; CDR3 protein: CASSPHGTSGTVGEQYF
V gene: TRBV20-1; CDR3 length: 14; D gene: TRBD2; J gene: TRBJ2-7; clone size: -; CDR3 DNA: TGCAGTGCTAGAGAACGGGAGGGCCTTGGTGAGCAGTACTTC; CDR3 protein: CSAREREGLGEQYF
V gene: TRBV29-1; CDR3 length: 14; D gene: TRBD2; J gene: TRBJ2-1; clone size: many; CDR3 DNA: TGCAGCGGGGGTGGGGGGGGTACCTACAATGAGCAGTTCTTC; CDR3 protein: CSGGGGGTYNEQFF
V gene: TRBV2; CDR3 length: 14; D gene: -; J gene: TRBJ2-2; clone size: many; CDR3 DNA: TGTGCCAGCAGTGGACAGACAGCTACCGGGGAGCTGTTTTTT; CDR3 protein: CASSGQTATGELFF
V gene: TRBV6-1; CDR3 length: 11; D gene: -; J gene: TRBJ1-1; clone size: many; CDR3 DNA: TGTGCCAGTGATCGGAACACTGAAGCTTTCTTT; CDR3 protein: CASDRNTEAFF
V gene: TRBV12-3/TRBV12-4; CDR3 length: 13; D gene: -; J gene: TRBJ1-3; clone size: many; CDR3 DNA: TGTGCCAGCAGTTTACACTCTGGAAACACCATATATTTT; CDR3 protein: CASSLHSGNTIYF
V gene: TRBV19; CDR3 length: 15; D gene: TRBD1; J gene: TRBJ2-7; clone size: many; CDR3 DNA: TGTGCCAGTAGTAAGGCAGAGGGGGCCCCCTACAAGCAGTACTTC; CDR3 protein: CASSKAEGAPYKQYF
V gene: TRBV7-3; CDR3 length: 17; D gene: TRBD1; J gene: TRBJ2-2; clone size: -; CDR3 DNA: TGTGCCAGCAGCTTACAGGGGCAGGGGGCGCGAACCGGGGAGCTGTTTTTT; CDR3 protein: CASSLQGQGARTGELFF
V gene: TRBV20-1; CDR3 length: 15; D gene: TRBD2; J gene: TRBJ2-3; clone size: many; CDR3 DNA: TGCAGTGCTCTCCCCGGTCTAGCGGTCACAGATACGCAGTATTTT; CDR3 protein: CSALPGLAVTDTQYF
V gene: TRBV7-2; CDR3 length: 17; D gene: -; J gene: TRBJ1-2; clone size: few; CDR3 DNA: TGTGCCAGCAGCTCCACGCAAATCAGGGTGGTCCCCTATGGCTACACCTTC; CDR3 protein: CASSSTQIRVVPYGYTF
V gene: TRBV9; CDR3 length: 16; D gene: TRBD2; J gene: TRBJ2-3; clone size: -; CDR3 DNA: TGTGCCAGCAGCGTAGAAATTCGGACTAGCGGCAATACGCAGTATTTT; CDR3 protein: CASSVEIRTSGNTQYF
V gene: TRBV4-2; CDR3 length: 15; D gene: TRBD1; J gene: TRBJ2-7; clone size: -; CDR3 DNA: TGTGCCAGCAGCCAACCGGGACAGGGTACCTACGAGCAGTACTTC; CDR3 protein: CASSQPGQGTYEQYF
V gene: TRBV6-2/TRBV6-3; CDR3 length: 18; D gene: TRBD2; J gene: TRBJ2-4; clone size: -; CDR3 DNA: TGTGCCAGCAGTCCTTTATGGGTAGCGGGGAACTCCAAAAACATTCAGTACTTC; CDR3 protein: CASSPLWVAGNSKNIQYF
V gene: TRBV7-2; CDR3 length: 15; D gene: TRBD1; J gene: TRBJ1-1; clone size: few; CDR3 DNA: TGTGCCAGCAGTTTAGTCACAGGGGGTCGTACTGAAGCTTTCTTT; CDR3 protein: CASSLVTGGRTEAFF
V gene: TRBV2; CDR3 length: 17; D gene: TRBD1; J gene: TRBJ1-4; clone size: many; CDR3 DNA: TGTGCCAGCAGTGAAGGGCAAGGGACAGTAGCTAATGAAAAACTGTTTTTT; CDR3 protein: CASSEGQGTVANEKLFF
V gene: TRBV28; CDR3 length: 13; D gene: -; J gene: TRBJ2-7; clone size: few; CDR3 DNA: TGTGCCAGCAGTTTGCCAGGGGGGGAAGAGCAGTACTTC; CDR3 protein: CASSLPGGEEQYF
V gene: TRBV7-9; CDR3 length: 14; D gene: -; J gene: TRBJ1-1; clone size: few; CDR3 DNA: TGTGCCAGCAGGGTTGGGACCGTGAACACTGAAGCTTTCTTT; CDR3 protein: CASRVGTVNTEAFF
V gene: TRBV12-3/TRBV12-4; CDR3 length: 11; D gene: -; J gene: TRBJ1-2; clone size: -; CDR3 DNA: TGTGCCAGCTCCCCCGTGGATGGCTACACCTTC; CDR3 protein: CASSPVDGYTF
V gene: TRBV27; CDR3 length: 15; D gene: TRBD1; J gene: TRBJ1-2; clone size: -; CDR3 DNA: TGTGCCAGCAGCCGTAAGGTGGGACAGGACTATGGCTGCACCTTC; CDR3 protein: CASSRKVGQDYGCTF
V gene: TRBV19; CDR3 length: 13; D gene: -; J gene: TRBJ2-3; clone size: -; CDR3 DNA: TGTGCCAGTAATTCGCTAGCAGCAGATACGCAGTATTTT; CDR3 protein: CASNSLAADTQYF
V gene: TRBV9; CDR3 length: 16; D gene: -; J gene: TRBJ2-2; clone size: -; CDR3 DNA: TGTGCCAGCAGCGACCTCCCTCGTACGGGCACCGGGGAGCTGTTTTTT; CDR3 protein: CASSDLPRTGTGELFF
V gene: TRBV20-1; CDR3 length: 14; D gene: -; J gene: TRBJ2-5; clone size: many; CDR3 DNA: TGCAGTGCTAGCCGGGACTTGACTAGAGAGACCCAGTACTTC; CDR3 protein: CSASRDLTRETQYF
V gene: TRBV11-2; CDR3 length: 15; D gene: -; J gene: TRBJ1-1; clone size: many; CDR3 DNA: TGTGCCAGCAGCGTAGTGGGAAGAATGAACACTGAAGCTTTCTTT; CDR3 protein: CASSVVGRMNTEAFF
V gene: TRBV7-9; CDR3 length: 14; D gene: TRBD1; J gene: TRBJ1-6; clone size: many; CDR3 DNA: TGTGCCAGCAGTGCCGGGACAGGGAATTCACCCCTCCACTTT; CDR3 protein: CASSAGTGNSPLHF
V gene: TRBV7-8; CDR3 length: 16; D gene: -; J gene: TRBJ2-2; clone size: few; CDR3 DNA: TGTGCCAGCAGCCCGAACCGACTAGGGTCGAGCGGGGAGCTGTTTTTT; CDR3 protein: CASSPNRLGSSGELFF
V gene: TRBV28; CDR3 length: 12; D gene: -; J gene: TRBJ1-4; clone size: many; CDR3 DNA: TGTGCCAGCCGCATTGACAGAGAAAAACTGTTTTTT; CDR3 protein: CASRIDREKLFF
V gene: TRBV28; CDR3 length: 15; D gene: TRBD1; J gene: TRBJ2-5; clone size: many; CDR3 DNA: TGTGCCAGCAGCCGTCGCTCGACAGGGGAAGAGACCCAGTACTTC; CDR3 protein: CASSRRSTGEETQYF
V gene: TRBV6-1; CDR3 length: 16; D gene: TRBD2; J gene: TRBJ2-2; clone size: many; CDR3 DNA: TGTGCCACCTCCAAGACTAGCGGGGTGAACACCGGGGAGCTGTTTTTT; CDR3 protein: CATSKTSGVNTGELFF
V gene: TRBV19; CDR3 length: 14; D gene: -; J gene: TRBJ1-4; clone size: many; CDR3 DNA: TGTGCCAGTAGTATGTATCGGACCAATGAAAAACTGTTTTTT; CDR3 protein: CASSMYRTNEKLFF